This T cell receptor beta chain was identified during a study of blood T cell repertoires in COVID-19. Sequencing used immunoSEQ multiplex PCR; TCRdb keeps in-frame clones, though not all of them. The sample holds under 55,000 clones, roughly 90% seen once. The sequence derives from a human donor in a cohort sampled during active COVID-19. Sequenced: peripheral blood.

The CDR3: CASSIRGGANVLTF. DNA for the CDR3: TGTGCCAGTAGTATAAGGGGTGGGGCCAACGTCCTGACTTTC. This chain uses TRBV19 with TRBJ2-6; maybe TRBD1 (5 bases). The V gene's germline CDR1 is LNHDA and CDR2 SQIVND (reference sequence). Trimming took 2 bases from V and 3 from J, leaving 5 bases between them. The CDR3 spans 14 residues.